The rows below give T cell receptor beta chains drawn from one sample of a study of blood T cell repertoires in COVID-19. This table comes from immunoSEQ multiplex PCR, and its TCRdb copy is limited to in-frame clones, with some not included. This table has 220,000 or so clones, roughly 88% appearing once. The sequencing sample was made of PBMCs or T cells enriched from blood (not recorded which). These receptors were collected from a woman aged 50 to 60 with acute COVID-19. The CDR3 runs from the conserved cysteine through the conserved F or W. D genes are given only for firm matches. Not all rows give a size; the values are once, few, many and, for expanded clones, a class.

D,size,V,J,CDR3,DNA
NA,NA,TRBV28,TRBJ1-5,CASSSSAGVSNQPQHF,TGTGCCAGCAGTTCCAGCGCGGGGGTTAGCAATCAGCCCCAGCATTTT
NA,NA,TRBV7-2,TRBJ2-1,CASSTLADLYNEQFF,TGTGCCAGCAGCACCTTAGCGGACCTTTACAATGAGCAGTTCTTC
NA,NA,TRBV27,TRBJ2-2,CASRRGGNTGELFF,TGTGCCAGCAGGCGAGGGGGGAACACCGGGGAGCTGTTTTTT
TRBD1,NA,TRBV9,TRBJ2-5,CASSSHGGTGGQETQYF,TGTGCCAGCAGCTCTCATGGGGGGACAGGGGGCCAAGAGACCCAGTACTTC
TRBD1,few,TRBV27,TRBJ1-2,CASSLWGTGGAPYGYTF,TGTGCCAGCAGTTTGTGGGGGACAGGGGGCGCCCCCTATGGCTACACCTTC
TRBD2,NA,TRBV9,TRBJ2-1,CASSVGIPGGLAGEYNEQFF,TGTGCCAGCAGCGTAGGGATCCCCGGCGGACTAGCGGGAGAATACAATGAGCAGTTCTTC
TRBD1,once,TRBV18,TRBJ1-4,CASSPTGGLNEKLFF,TGTGCCAGCTCTCCGACAGGGGGATTAAATGAAAAACTGTTTTTT
NA,NA,TRBV19,TRBJ1-5,CASTGGLSNQPQHF,TGTGCCAGTACCGGGGGACTTAGCAATCAGCCCCAGCATTTT
NA,NA,TRBV28,TRBJ2-7,CASSLTGHSYEQYF,TGTGCCAGCAGTCTGACGGGACACTCCTACGAGCAGTACTTC
NA,NA,TRBV7-9,TRBJ1-1,CASSSTGNTEAFF,TGTGCCAGCAGCTCGACAGGGAACACTGAAGCTTTCTTT
NA,NA,TRBV3-1/TRBV3-2,TRBJ2-5,CASSQVASGETQYF,TGTGCCAGCAGCCAAGTGGCCTCAGGGGAGACCCAGTACTTC
NA,NA,TRBV12-5,TRBJ1-2,CASRGYTF,TGTGCTAGTCGTGGCTACACCTTC
NA,NA,TRBV5-1,TRBJ2-6,CASSLVGLSGANVLTF,TGCGCCAGCAGCTTGGTTGGACTCTCTGGGGCCAACGTCCTGACTTTC
TRBD1,NA,TRBV27,TRBJ1-2,CASSLRWDRVSFYGYTF,TGTGCCAGCAGTTTACGATGGGACAGGGTAAGCTTCTATGGCTACACCTTC
NA,NA,TRBV18,TRBJ1-3,CASSPQGTGNTIYF,TGTGCCAGCTCACCACAGGGGACTGGAAACACCATATATTTT
NA,once,TRBV19,TRBJ2-1,CASSTRRETNEQFF,TGTGCCAGTAGTACTAGACGGGAGACCAATGAGCAGTTCTTC
TRBD2,NA,TRBV27,TRBJ2-3,CASSYRTSGRAFPDTQYF,TGTGCCAGCAGTTATCGGACTAGCGGGAGGGCCTTCCCAGATACGCAGTATTTT
NA,NA,TRBV12-3/TRBV12-4,TRBJ2-7,CASSLHSTYEQYF,TGTGCCAGCAGTTTACACAGCACCTACGAGCAGTACTTC
NA,NA,TRBV19,TRBJ1-5,CASSSPSQVNQPQHF,TGTGCCAGTAGTAGCCCAAGTCAGGTTAATCAGCCCCAGCATTTT
TRBD2,NA,TRBV7-3,TRBJ2-1,CASRLAGGPVNEQFF,TGTGCCAGCAGATTAGCGGGAGGGCCAGTCAATGAGCAGTTCTTC
NA,NA,TRBV9,TRBJ1-2,CASSIRDNYYGYTF,TGTGCCAGCAGCATCCGGGACAACTACTATGGCTACACCTTC
TRBD1,NA,TRBV2,TRBJ1-1,CASGQDPNTEAFF,TGTGCCAGCGGACAGGACCCGAACACTGAAGCTTTCTTT
NA,NA,TRBV5-1,TRBJ2-1,CASSYGGAVYNEQFF,TGCGCCAGCAGCTACGGCGGGGCCGTCTACAATGAGCAGTTCTTC